Shown below are 22 T cell receptor beta chains from a single sample sequenced in a study of T cells in localized non-small cell lung cancer. Libraries were prepared by immunoSEQ multiplex PCR; TCRdb keeps only in-frame clonotypes and omits some of them. The table shows over 25,000 clones, with about 90% occurring only once. Here the sequenced sample was PBMCs, taken before any cancer treatment. The receptors stem from a man between 40 and 70 years old with stage II lung adenocarcinoma.

The chain couples TRBV7-6 to TRBJ1-3; D unclear. This CDR3 is 14 amino acids long. The germline V and J ends were trimmed by 2 bases and 2 bases, with 7 bases remaining between them. Germline assignment: CDR1 SGHVS and CDR2 FNYEAQ. As DNA, the CDR3 is TGTGCCAGCAGCTTATCTGGGGCTGGAAACACCATATATTTT. Translated, it gives CASSLSGAGNTIYF.

The rearrangement uses TRBV2 and TRBJ1-1; no clear D gene. Germline CDR1 and CDR2: SNHLY and FYNNEI. The CDR3 spans 15 residues. V lost 7 bases, J lost 3 bases, and 18 bases lay in between. The chain's CDR3 is CASKMITGLDTEAFF. In DNA form, the CDR3 reads TGTGCCAGCAAAATGATAACCGGGCTGGACACTGAAGCTTTCTTT.

The genes are TRBV5-6 and TRBJ2-2; maybe TRBD1 (6 bases). The CDR3 is 14 amino acids. The V gene's germline CDR1 is SGHDT and CDR2 YYEEEE. With 2 bases removed from V and 3 bases from J, the gap between germline ends came to 8 bases. The chain's CDR3 is CASSFGQYTGELFF. Here the CDR3 DNA reads TGTGCCAGCAGCTTTGGACAGTACACCGGGGAGCTGTTTTTT.

The genes are TRBV29-1 and TRBJ2-5; TRBD1 aligns across 7 bases. Trimming took 2 bases from V and 7 from J; bases not matched to a gene: 13. Per germline, CDR1 SQVTM and CDR2 ANQGSEA. CDR3 length: 15 residues. DNA for the CDR3: TGCAGCGTTGAAAGGCCAGGGGGTTCGAGGGGGACCCAGTACTTC. It codes for CSVERPGGSRGTQYF.

The rearrangement uses TRBV11-3 and TRBJ2-5; D possibly uses TRBD1 or TRBD2 (5 bases each). From germline, CDR1 is SGHNT and CDR2 YENEEA. V lost 2 bases to trimming and J lost 9 bases, with 13 bases between them. The CDR3 runs 13 residues. The CDR3 spells CASSLRVGESQYF. The DNA for the CDR3 is TGTGCCAGCAGCTTACGGGTGGGGGAGTCCCAGTACTTC.

This chain uses TRBV5-6 with TRBJ2-2; no reliable D call. The CDR3 has 14 amino acids. The V end was cut by 3 bases, the J end by 6 bases, with 12 bases between. CDR1 and CDR2 from the germline V gene are SGHDT and YYEEEE. The CDR3, as DNA: TGTGCCAGCAGCTCACTATTGGTCTCCGGGGAGCTGTTTTTT. Translated: CASSSLLVSGELFF. Using reference TRBV5-6 and TRBJ2-2 for the parts outside the CDR3, the full variable domain is DAGVTQSPTHLIKTRGQQVTLRCSPKSGHDTVSWYQQALGQGPQFIFQYYEEEERQRGNFPDRFSGHQFPNYSSELNVNALLLGDSALYLCASSSLLVSGELFFGEGSRLTVL.

This clone was detected only a few times. V gene TRBV2 combines with J gene TRBJ1-2; 8 bases are a match to TRBD1. The length of the CDR3 is 14 residues. Trimming took 3 bases from V and 4 from J; bases not matched to a gene: 4. CDR1 SNHLY and CDR2 FYNNEI come from the germline V gene. The CDR3 DNA follows: TGTGCCAGCAGTGAGACAGGGGAGAGCTATGGCTACACCTTC. It is translated as CASSETGESYGYTF.

V is TRBV27 and J is TRBJ2-7; 12 nucleotides align to TRBD2. The junction had 15 bases not matched to a gene; V was cut back by 6 bases and J by 12 bases. Germline-derived CDR1 and CDR2 are MNHEY and SMNVEV (reference sequence). This CDR3 region has 15 residues. The DNA of the CDR3 is TGTGCCAGCAGCAAACTTCTAGCGGGAGGGCCTAACACGTACTTC. It codes for CASSKLLAGGPNTYF.

The J gene is TRBJ2-1, the V gene TRBV7-2; D may be TRBD2 (5 bases). This CDR3 spans 15 amino acids. Germline lookup yields CDR1 SGHTA and CDR2 FQGNSA. With 2 bases removed from V and 1 base from J, the gap between germline ends came to 9 bases. The CDR3 spells CASSLSPGSYNEQFF. The DNA for the CDR3 is TGTGCCAGCAGCTTATCCCCGGGGTCCTACAATGAGCAGTTCTTC.

The rearrangement joins TRBV6-5 to TRBJ1-2; weak D call: TRBD1 (6 bases). The V and J ends lost 8 bases and 3 bases respectively, with 13 bases between them. The germline V gene has CDR1 MNHEY and CDR2 SVGAGI. The CDR3 consists of 13 residues. CDR3 sequence: CASWGGAYYGYTF. For the CDR3, the DNA is TGTGCCAGCTGGGGGGGGGCCTACTATGGCTACACCTTC.

The chain joins TRBV2 to TRBJ2-1, with 8 bases lining up with TRBD2. The CDR3 has 14 amino acids. The V gene's germline CDR1 is SNHLY and CDR2 FYNNEI. The V segment lost 5 bases and the J segment 7 bases; nucleotides outside the gene matches: 7. CDR3 nucleotides: TGTGCCAGCAGTCGGCAGGGGACTAGTAATGAGCAGTTCTTC. This encodes CASSRQGTSNEQFF.

The V call is TRBV11-2, the J call TRBJ1-1; weak D call: TRBD1 (6 bases). CDR3 length: 14 amino acids. Germline-derived CDR1 and CDR2 are SGHAT and FQNNGV. V was pared by 1 base and J by 10 bases, with 16 bases between. The CDR3 DNA reads as TGTGCCAGCAGCTTAGCCCCGAGACAGGTAAGAGCTTTCTTT. Amino acid sequence: CASSLAPRQVRAFF.

The chain employs TRBV5-8 and TRBJ1-3, with no clear D. Trimming removed 0 bases from V and 4 bases from J, with 11 bases in between. CDR3 length: 15 residues. Germline V CDR1 and CDR2: SGHTS, YDEGEE. In nucleotides, the CDR3 is TGTGCCAGCAGCTTGGTGAGGACTCTCGGAAACACCATATATTTT. Its protein is CASSLVRTLGNTIYF.

V and J are TRBV27 and TRBJ1-1; 8 bases agree with TRBD1. V was pared by 3 bases and J by 1 base, with 10 bases of the junction left unmatched. The length of the CDR3 is 17 residues. CDR1 MNHEY and CDR2 SMNVEV come from the germline V gene (reference sequence). The CDR3 nucleotides are TGTGCCAGCAGTTTTCAGGCGCAGGGGGCTGGGAACACTGAAGCTTTCTTT. Residues: CASSFQAQGAGNTEAFF.

The gene calls are TRBV29-1 and TRBJ1-1, with a tentative D call TRBD1 (5 bases). Deletions cut 4 bases from V and 6 bases from J, with 21 bases between. The CDR3 runs to 15 residues. The germline CDR1 and CDR2 sequences are SQVTM and ANQGSEA. CDR3 coding DNA: TGCAGCGTTGGGTATCTGGGAGCGGCGACAGCTGAAGCTTTCTTT. Translated, it gives CSVGYLGAATAEAFF. The variable domain in full, completed from reference TRBV29-1 and TRBJ1-1, reads SAVISQKPSRDICQRGTSLTIQCQVDSQVTMMFWYRQQPGQSLTLIATANQGSEATYESGFVIDKFPISRPNLTFSTLTVSNMSPEDSSIYLCSVGYLGAATAEAFFGQGTRLTVV.

The J gene is TRBJ2-3, the V gene TRBV30; no reliable D call. Between the trimmed V and J ends, which lost 6 bases and 2 bases, there was a span of 6 bases. Germline V lookup: CDR1 GTSNPN, CDR2 SVGIG (reference sequence). The CDR3 runs 11 residues. This CDR3 reads CACRNTDTQYF. The CDR3 DNA is TGTGCCTGCCGAAACACAGATACGCAGTATTTT.

DNA for the CDR3: TGTGCCAGCAGCTTGTCTCGGGGGAGGAGCAATGAGCAGTTCTTC. Translation gives CASSLSRGRSNEQFF. The genes are TRBV5-6 and TRBJ2-1; TRBD2 is a possible D gene (6 bases). The CDR3 sequence is 15 residues long. V was cut by 1 base and J by 6 bases, with 14 bases left in between. Per the germline V gene, CDR1 is SGHDT and CDR2 is YYEEEE.

The genes are TRBV14 and TRBJ1-4; TRBD1 matches 7 bases. Germline V gene sequence: CDR1 SGHDN, CDR2 FVKESK. J gave up 7 bases and V 1 base, and 9 bases lay outside the gene matches. This CDR3 has 16 residues. CDR3 sequence (DNA): TGTGCCAGCAGCCAAGGACTCAGGGGGAACGGTGAAAAACTGTTTTTT. It encodes CASSQGLRGNGEKLFF.

This clone appeared a few times. The chain uses TRBV19 and TRBJ2-1; 13 positions agree with TRBD2. This CDR3 region has 16 residues. Germline-derived CDR1 and CDR2 are LNHDA and SQIVND (reference sequence). The trim removed 3 bases at V and 7 bases at J, leaving 6 bases unmatched. The CDR3 DNA is TGTGCCAGTAGTATTGGTACTAGCGGGAGGGAAAATGAGCAGTTCTTC. Its translation is CASSIGTSGRENEQFF.

The rearrangement joins TRBV7-9 to TRBJ2-3; D may be TRBD1 or TRBD2 (5 bases each). The CDR3 covers 14 residues. Germline values: CDR1 SEHNR, CDR2 FQNEAQ (reference sequence). Trimming shortened V by 7 bases and J by 0 bases, and 11 bases separated the two germline ends. The CDR3 bases are TGTGCCAGCACGTGGGGACCAAGCACAGATACGCAGTATTTT. As protein: CASTWGPSTDTQYF.

This sequence joins TRBV7-9 and TRBJ2-1; D possibly corresponds to TRBD2 (6 bases). Germline-derived CDR1 and CDR2 are SEHNR and FQNEAQ (reference sequence). V was trimmed by 5 bases and J by 12 bases, leaving 14 bases between them. The CDR3 extends over 12 amino acids. Here the CDR3 DNA reads TGTGCCAGCAGCGTTACTAGCATCCGGCAGTTCTTC. As protein: CASSVTSIRQFF.

The chain uses TRBV7-9 and TRBJ1-3, with TRBD1 matching over 7 bases. The CDR3 runs to 17 residues. The trim removed 1 base at V and 4 bases at J, leaving 10 bases unmatched. Germline V CDR1 and CDR2: SEHNR, FQNEAQ (reference sequence). As DNA, the CDR3 is TGTGCCAGCAGCTTAGTGACAGGGCGCAACGGCGGAAACACCATATATTTT. The encoded protein is CASSLVTGRNGGNTIYF.